This entry lists 15 T cell receptor beta chains sequenced from one sample in a study of T cell changes during pregnancy in multiple sclerosis. The data were produced by immunoSEQ multiplex PCR, yet TCRdb's version contains in-frame clones alone and is incomplete. The data contain around 69,000 clones, around 92% of them singletons. Sequencing used peripheral blood, obtained in the first trimester of pregnancy. These receptors all stem from a female donor with multiple sclerosis, enrolled in a pregnancy study.

V and J are TRBV5-4 and TRBJ1-1, with 7 bases fitting TRBD1. Losses at the gene ends were 3 bases for V and 4 bases for J; bases not matched to a gene: 6. The CDR3 is made up of 14 amino acids. Germline V lookup: CDR1 SGHNT, CDR2 YYREEE (reference sequence). CDR3 coding DNA: TGTGCCAGCAGCTCCCGACAGGGTTCCACTGAAGCTTTCTTT. Protein sequence: CASSSRQGSTEAFF.

The sample holds one count of this clone. DNA for the CDR3: TGTGCCAGCAGCTTCGCTAGCGGGAGCTACGAGCAGTACTTC. This sequence encodes CASSFASGSYEQYF. The V call is TRBV11-1, the J call TRBJ2-7; 10 bases agree with TRBD2. CDR3 size: 14 residues. After removal of 3 bases from V and 3 bases from J, the junction contained 2 bases not matched to a gene. The germline CDR1 and CDR2 sequences are SGHAT and FQDESV (reference sequence).

The V and J genes are TRBV21-1 and TRBJ1-5. TRBV21-1 is marked as a pseudogene. This CDR3 comprises 18 residues. The chain's CDR3 is CASSERRGGLNGNQPQHF. The CDR3 DNA reads as TGTGCCAGCAGCGAACGCCGGGGGGGGCTGAATGGCAATCAGCCCCAGCATTTT.

The rearrangement joins TRBV2 to TRBJ1-4; D is unclear. The CDR3 is made up of 17 amino acids. Deletions cut 0 bases from V and 6 bases from J, with 17 bases between. CDR1 and CDR2 from the germline V gene are SNHLY and FYNNEI. The CDR3 reads CASSEAHLARLDEKLFF. As DNA, the CDR3 is TGTGCCAGCAGTGAAGCCCACCTGGCCAGACTAGATGAAAAACTGTTTTTT.

The chain is built from TRBV7-2 and TRBJ1-2; a possible D gene is TRBD1 (6 bases). Trimming pared 4 bases from V and 5 bases from J, leaving 14 bases between. CDR1 is SGHTA and CDR2 is FQGNSA in the germline V gene. The CDR3 sequence is 14 residues long. As DNA, the CDR3 is TGTGCCAGCAGCTCCGCGGGGGCAGGGTATGGCTACACCTTC. Residues: CASSSAGAGYGYTF.

The chain links TRBV7-6 to TRBJ2-1, with D maybe TRBD2 (6 bases). Trimming took off 1 base at V and 6 bases at J, with 10 bases between the two ends. The CDR3 loop spans 14 amino acids. Germline loops: CDR1 SGHVS, CDR2 FNYEAQ. The CDR3 coding sequence is TGTGCCAGCAGCTTAGGGGAGGTACCCAATGAGCAGTTCTTC. This gives the protein CASSLGEVPNEQFF. Looking up the rest from reference TRBV7-6 and TRBJ2-1 gives the full variable domain: GAGVSQSPRYKVTKRGQDVALRCDPISGHVSLYWYRQALGQGPEFLTYFNYEAQQDKSGLPNDRFSAERPEGSISTLTIQRTEQRDSAMYRCASSLGEVPNEQFFGPGTRLTVL.

This clone was found once. This chain links TRBV19 with TRBJ2-1, with 7 bases matching TRBD2. V lost 6 bases, J lost 10 bases, and 18 bases stayed unmatched. The CDR3 covers 16 residues. The germline gives CDR1 LNHDA, CDR2 SQIVND (reference sequence). This chain's CDR3 is CASSPGRGGGSREQFF. For the CDR3, the DNA is TGTGCCAGTAGCCCAGGGAGGGGTGGGGGATCCCGAGAGCAGTTCTTC.

V usage is TRBV7-2 and J usage is TRBJ1-6; no clear D gene. The length of the CDR3 is 13 residues. The V gene lost 3 bases and the J gene lost 8 bases, with 8 bases spanning the gap. Germline loops: CDR1 SGHTA, CDR2 FQGNSA. Written as DNA, the CDR3 is TGTGCCAGCAGCTTGGAGCTTTATTCACCCCTCCACTTT. This encodes CASSLELYSPLHF.

The chain joins TRBV7-9 to TRBJ1-5; weak D call: TRBD1 (5 bases). Trimming cost V 4 bases and J 3 bases, with 16 bases left between them. This CDR3 comprises 16 residues. CDR1 and CDR2 from the germline V gene are SEHNR and FQNEAQ (reference sequence). Written as DNA, the CDR3 is TGTGCCAGCAGCTGGGCAGGGAAAGGTTTCAATCAGCCCCAGCATTTT. Its translation is CASSWAGKGFNQPQHF.

The rearrangement links TRBV7-9 to TRBJ2-7; the match to TRBD1 covers 10 bases. The J segment lost 5 bases and the V segment lost 7 bases, leaving 8 bases of the junction unmatched. From germline, CDR1 is SEHNR and CDR2 FQNEAQ (reference sequence). This CDR3 is built from 14 residues. CDR3 loop: CASISGQGYNEQYF. The DNA for the CDR3 is TGTGCCAGCATTTCGGGACAGGGGTACAACGAGCAGTACTTC.

V usage is TRBV28 and J usage is TRBJ1-3; D is possibly TRBD1 (6 bases). CDR1 MDHEN and CDR2 SYDVKM come from the germline V gene. Trimming removed 1 base from V and 0 bases from J, with 13 bases in between. The CDR3 has 17 residues. Written as DNA, the CDR3 is TGTGCCAGCAGTTTATTTGGTCAGGGGCTCTCTGGAAACACCATATATTTT. The encoded protein is CASSLFGQGLSGNTIYF.

Worth noting for this clone: Its ends do not fully match the called genes, so a read error is possible. The chain recombines TRBV30 with TRBJ1-2; no definite D call. Germline V gene lookup returns CDR1 GTSNPN and CDR2 SVGIG (reference sequence). CDR3 length: 10 residues. CDR3 coding DNA: TGTGCCTGCGAGACCGGGAGGCTCGCCTTC. Translated, it gives CACETGRLAF.

The J gene is TRBJ2-2, the V gene TRBV19; TRBD1 agrees at 8 bases. From germline, CDR1 is LNHDA and CDR2 SQIVND (reference sequence). This CDR3 spans 14 amino acids. With V trimmed by 6 bases and J by 3 bases, 3 bases remained unmatched. The DNA of the CDR3 is TGTGCCAGTAGGGACAGGGTGCACACCGGGGAGCTGTTTTTT. As protein: CASRDRVHTGELFF.

V and J are TRBV28 and TRBJ2-3, with 7 bases that match TRBD2. Germline lookup yields CDR1 MDHEN and CDR2 SYDVKM. Trimming at V came to 7 bases and at J to 0 bases, leaving 13 bases not matched to a gene. The CDR3 spans 17 residues. CDR3 residues: CASNRLAEGYSTDTQYF. In DNA form, the CDR3 reads TGTGCCAGCAACAGGCTAGCGGAGGGCTATAGCACAGATACGCAGTATTTT.

The genes are TRBV7-9 and TRBJ2-6, with a possible D match to TRBD2 (5 bases). Germline-derived CDR1 and CDR2 are SEHNR and FQNEAQ (reference sequence). The CDR3 extends over 16 amino acids. V was pared by 6 bases and J by 2 bases, with 14 bases between. The CDR3 sequence: CASRRGKDAGANVLTF. CDR3 coding DNA: TGTGCCAGCAGACGGGGTAAGGACGCTGGGGCCAACGTCCTGACTTTC.